This T cell receptor beta chain was obtained from a study of OX40 agonist ivuxolimab in advanced cancers. The CDR3 covers 12 residues. Germline CDR1 reads SQVTM; CDR2 reads ANQGSEA. Exclusion applied to patients with autoimmune disease history or systemic immunosuppression. This clone is a singleton in its sample. Profiling relied on immunoSEQ multiplex PCR, and the TCRdb table lists in-frame clones only, not all of them. The sample has 65,000 to 75,000 clones; approximately 81% are singletons. This TCR was recovered from an adult with an advanced solid tumor such as melanoma, head and neck, liver or kidney cancer. The sample was CD4+ or CD8+ T cells sorted from blood, taken in a trial of the OX40 agonist ivuxolimab. The rearrangement joins TRBV29-1 to TRBJ2-5; possible D gene TRBD2, 6 bases. The end of the DNA fits TRBJ2-7 better, so the J call may be wrong. CDR3 nucleotides: TGCAGCGTTGAAGATCTGGGGGGCGAGCAGTACTTC. It translates to CSVEDLGGEQYF.